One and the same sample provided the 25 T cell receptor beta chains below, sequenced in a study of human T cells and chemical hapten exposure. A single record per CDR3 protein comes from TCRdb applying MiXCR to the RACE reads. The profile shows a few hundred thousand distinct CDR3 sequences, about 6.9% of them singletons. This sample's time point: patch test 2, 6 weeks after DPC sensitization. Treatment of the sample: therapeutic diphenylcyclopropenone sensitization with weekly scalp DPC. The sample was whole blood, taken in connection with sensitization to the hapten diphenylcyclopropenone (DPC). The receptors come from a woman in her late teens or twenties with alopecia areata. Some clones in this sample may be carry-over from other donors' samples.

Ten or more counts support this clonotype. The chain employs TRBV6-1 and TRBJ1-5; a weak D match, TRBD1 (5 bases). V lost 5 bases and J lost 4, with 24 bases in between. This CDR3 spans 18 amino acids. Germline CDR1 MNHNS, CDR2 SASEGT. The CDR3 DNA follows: TGTGCCAGCAGTCCCGGGGGAGAGCTAAGTGGGAGGAATCAGCCCCAGCATTTT. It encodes CASSPGGELSGRNQPQHF.

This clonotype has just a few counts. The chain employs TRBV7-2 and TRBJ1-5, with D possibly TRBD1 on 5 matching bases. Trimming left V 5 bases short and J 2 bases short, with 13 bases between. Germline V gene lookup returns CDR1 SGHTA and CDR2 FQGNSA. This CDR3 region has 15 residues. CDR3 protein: CASSAGARGNQPQHF. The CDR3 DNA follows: TGTGCCAGCAGCGCCGGGGCCCGAGGCAATCAGCCCCAGCATTTT.

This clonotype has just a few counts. CDR3 DNA: TGTGCCAGCAGTTTGAACTACTACGAGCAGTACTTC. Protein sequence: CASSLNYYEQYF. The chain couples TRBV28 to TRBJ2-7; D is unclear. Trimming stripped 3 bases from V and 3 bases from J, with 6 bases between. This CDR3 is built from 12 residues. Germline V gives CDR1 MDHEN, CDR2 SYDVKM.

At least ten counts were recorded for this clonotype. The CDR3: CAISESTSGANVLTF. DNA of the CDR3: TGTGCCATCAGTGAGTCCACTTCTGGGGCCAACGTCCTGACTTTC. The chain couples TRBV10-3 to TRBJ2-6; D is undetermined. The CDR3 runs to 15 residues. Looked up from germline, CDR1 is ENHRY and CDR2 is SYGVKD. Trimming removed 0 bases from V and 1 base from J, with 4 bases in between.

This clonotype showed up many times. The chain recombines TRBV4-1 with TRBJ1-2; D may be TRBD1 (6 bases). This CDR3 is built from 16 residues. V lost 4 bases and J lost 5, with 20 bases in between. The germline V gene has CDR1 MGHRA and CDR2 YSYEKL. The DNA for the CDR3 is TGCGCCAGCAGCCCCTCCAGGACAGCCTTAGTATATGGCTACACCTTC. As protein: CASSPSRTALVYGYTF.

The CDR3 spells CASSQVGGASSPLHF. CDR3 bases: TGTGCCAGCAGCCAAGTGGGGGGCGCAAGTTCACCCCTCCACTTT. This rearrangement joins TRBV3-1 to TRBJ1-6; a possible D gene is TRBD1 (6 bases). V was clipped by 1 base and J by 9 bases, with 13 bases between them. This CDR3 is built from 15 residues. Germline V gives CDR1 LGHDT, CDR2 YNNKEL (reference sequence). Variable domain in full (rest from reference TRBV3-1 and TRBJ1-6): DTAVSQTPKYLVTQMGNDKSIKCEQNLGHDTMYWYKQDSKKFLKIMFSYNNKELIINETVPNRFSPKSPDKAHLNLHINSLELGDSAVYFCASSQVGGASSPLHFGNGTRLTVT.

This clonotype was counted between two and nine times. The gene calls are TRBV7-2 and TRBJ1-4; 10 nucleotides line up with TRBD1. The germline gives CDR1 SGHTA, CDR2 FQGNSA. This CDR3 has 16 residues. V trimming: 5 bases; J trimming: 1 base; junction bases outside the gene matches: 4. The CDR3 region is CASSARTGGTNEKLFF. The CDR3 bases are TGTGCCAGCAGCGCTAGGACAGGGGGAACTAATGAAAAACTGTTTTTT.

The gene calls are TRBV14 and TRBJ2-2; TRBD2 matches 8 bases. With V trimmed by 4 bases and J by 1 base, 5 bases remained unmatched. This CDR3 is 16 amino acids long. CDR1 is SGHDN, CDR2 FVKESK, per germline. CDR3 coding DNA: TGTGCCAGCAGCCTAAGACTAGCGCGGAACACCGGGGAGCTGTTTTTT. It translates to CASSLRLARNTGELFF.

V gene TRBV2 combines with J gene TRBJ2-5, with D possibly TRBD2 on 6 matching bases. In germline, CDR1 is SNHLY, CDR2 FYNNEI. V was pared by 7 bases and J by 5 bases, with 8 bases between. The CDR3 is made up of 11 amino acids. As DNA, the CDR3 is TGTGCCAGCATGACTAGTGAGACCCAGTACTTC. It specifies CASMTSETQYF.

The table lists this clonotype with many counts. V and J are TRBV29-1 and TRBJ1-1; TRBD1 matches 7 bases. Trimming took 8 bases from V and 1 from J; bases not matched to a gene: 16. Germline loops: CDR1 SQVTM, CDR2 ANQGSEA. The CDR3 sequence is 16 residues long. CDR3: CSSGGDFPGKNTEAFF. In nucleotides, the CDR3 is TGCAGCTCAGGGGGTGATTTTCCAGGGAAGAACACTGAAGCTTTCTTT.

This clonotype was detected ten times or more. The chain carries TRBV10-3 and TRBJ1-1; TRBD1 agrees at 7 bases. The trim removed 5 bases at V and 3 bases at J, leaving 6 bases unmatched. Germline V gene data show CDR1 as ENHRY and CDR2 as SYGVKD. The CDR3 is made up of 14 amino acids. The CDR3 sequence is CAISTYTGDTEAFF. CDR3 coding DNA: TGTGCCATCAGTACATACACAGGGGACACTGAAGCTTTCTTT.

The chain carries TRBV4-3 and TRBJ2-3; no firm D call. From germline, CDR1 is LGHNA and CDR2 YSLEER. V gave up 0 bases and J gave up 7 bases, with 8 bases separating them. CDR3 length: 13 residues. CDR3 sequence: CASSQDWKNTQYF. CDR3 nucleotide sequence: TGCGCCAGCAGCCAAGATTGGAAGAATACGCAGTATTTT.

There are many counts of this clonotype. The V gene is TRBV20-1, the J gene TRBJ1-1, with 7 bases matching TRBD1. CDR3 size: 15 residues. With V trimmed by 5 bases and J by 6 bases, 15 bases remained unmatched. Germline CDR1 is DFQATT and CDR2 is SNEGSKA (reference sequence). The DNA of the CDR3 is TGCAGTGCTGGCGATGCGAAAGGGGGCGTCGCTGAAGCTTTCTTT. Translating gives CSAGDAKGGVAEAFF.

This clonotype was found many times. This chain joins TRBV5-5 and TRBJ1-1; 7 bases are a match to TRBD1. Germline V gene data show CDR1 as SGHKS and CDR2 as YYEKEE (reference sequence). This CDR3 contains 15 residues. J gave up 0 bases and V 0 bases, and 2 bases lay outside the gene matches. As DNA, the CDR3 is TGTGCCAGCAGCTTGGAGGGGGCTATGAACACTGAAGCTTTCTTT. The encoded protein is CASSLEGAMNTEAFF.

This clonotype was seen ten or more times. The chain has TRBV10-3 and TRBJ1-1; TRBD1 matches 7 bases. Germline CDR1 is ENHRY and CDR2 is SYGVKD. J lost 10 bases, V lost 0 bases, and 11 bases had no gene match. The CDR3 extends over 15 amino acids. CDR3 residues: CAISESAREGARAFF. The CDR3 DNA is TGTGCCATCAGTGAGTCGGCCAGGGAGGGGGCCAGAGCTTTCTTT.

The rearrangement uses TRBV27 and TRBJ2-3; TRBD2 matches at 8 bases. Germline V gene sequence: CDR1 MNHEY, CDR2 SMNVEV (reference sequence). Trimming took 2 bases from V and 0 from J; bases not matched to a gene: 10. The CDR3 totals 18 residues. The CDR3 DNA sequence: TGTGCCAGCAGTTTAACCGCGGGGGGCCTTTATAGCACAGATACGCAGTATTTT. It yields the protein CASSLTAGGLYSTDTQYF.

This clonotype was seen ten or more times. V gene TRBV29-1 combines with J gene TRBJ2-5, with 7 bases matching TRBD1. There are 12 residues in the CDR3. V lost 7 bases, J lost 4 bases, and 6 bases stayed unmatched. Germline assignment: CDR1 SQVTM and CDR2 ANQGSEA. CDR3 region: CSGAPGGETQYF. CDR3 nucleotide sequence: TGCAGCGGGGCCCCAGGGGGAGAGACCCAGTACTTC.

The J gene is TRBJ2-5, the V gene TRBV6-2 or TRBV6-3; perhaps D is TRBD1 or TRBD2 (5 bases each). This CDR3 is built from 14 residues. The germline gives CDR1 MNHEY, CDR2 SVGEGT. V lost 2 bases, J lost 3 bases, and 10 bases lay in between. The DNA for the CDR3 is TGTGCCAGCAGTTACCTGAGGGGAAAAGAGACCCAGTACTTC. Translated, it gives CASSYLRGKETQYF.

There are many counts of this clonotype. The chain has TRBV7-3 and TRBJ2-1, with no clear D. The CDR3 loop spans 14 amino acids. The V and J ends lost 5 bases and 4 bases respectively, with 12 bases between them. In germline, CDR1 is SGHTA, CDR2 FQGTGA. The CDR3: CASSQGPLYNEQFF. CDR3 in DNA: TGTGCCAGCAGCCAAGGCCCCCTATACAATGAGCAGTTCTTC. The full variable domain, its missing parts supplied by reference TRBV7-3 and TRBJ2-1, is GAGVSQTPSNKVTEKGKYVELRCDPISGHTALYWYRQSLGQGPEFLIYFQGTGAADDSGLPNDRFFAVRPEGSVSTLKIQRTERGDSAVYLCASSQGPLYNEQFFGPGTRLTVL.

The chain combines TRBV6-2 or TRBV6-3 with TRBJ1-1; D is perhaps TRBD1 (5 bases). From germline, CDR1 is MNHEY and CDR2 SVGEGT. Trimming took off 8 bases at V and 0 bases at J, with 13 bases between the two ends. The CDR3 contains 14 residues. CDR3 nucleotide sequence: TGTGCCAGCGAGGGGCCAGACATGAACACTGAAGCTTTCTTT. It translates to CASEGPDMNTEAFF.

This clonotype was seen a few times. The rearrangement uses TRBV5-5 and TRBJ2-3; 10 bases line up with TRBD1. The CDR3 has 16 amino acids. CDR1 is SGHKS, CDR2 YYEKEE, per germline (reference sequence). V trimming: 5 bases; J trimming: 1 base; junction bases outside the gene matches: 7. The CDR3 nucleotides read TGTGCCAGCAGTGTGGGACAGGGGACCCGCACAGATACGCAGTATTTT. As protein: CASSVGQGTRTDTQYF.

DNA of the CDR3: TGTGCCAGCAGCGTAGTAGGAGGGTTCACAGATACGCAGTATTTT. This sequence encodes CASSVVGGFTDTQYF. The chain has TRBV9 and TRBJ2-3, with D possibly being TRBD2 (6 bases). V was shortened by 0 bases and J by 2 bases, with 10 bases between the two germline ends. This CDR3 is 15 amino acids long. The germline gives CDR1 SGDLS, CDR2 YYNGEE.

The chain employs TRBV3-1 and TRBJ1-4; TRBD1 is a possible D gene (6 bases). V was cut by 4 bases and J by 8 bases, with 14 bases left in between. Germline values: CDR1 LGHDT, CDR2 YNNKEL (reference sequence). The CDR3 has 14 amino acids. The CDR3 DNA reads TGTGCCAGCAGCCCAAAGGGGGAGGAAGAAAAACTGTTTTTT. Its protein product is CASSPKGEEEKLFF.

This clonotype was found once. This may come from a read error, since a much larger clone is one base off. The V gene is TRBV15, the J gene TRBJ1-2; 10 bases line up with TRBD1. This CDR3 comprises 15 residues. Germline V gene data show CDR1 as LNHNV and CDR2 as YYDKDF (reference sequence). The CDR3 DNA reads TGTGTCACCAGCAGCCGGGACAGGGGTGCCAATGGCTACACCTTC. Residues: CVTSSRDRGANGYTF.

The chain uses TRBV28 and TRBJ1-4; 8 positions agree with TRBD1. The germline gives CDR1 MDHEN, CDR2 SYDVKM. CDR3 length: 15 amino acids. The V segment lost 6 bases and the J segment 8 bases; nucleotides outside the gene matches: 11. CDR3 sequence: CASSLPAGGTEKLFF. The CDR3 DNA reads TGTGCCAGCAGCTTACCAGCAGGGGGCACGGAAAAACTGTTTTTT.